This T cell receptor (beta chain) was observed in a study of T cell changes during pregnancy in multiple sclerosis. V lost 4 bases to trimming and J lost 4 bases, with 20 bases between them. Germline CDR1 reads MNHEY; CDR2 reads SMNVEV (reference sequence). This CDR3 region has 18 residues. Clones were read by immunoSEQ multiplex PCR, and TCRdb kept only the in-frame ones, dropping some. The sample lists approximately 30,000 clones; approximately 92% were seen once. This chain uses TRBV27 with TRBJ2-6; a possible D gene is TRBD2 (6 bases). This specimen was CD4+ T cells from peripheral blood mononuclear cells, taken in the second trimester of pregnancy. The TCR was taken from a female donor with multiple sclerosis, enrolled in a pregnancy study. CDR3 amino acids: CASSSLRGPGDGANVLTF. In nucleotides, the CDR3 is TGTGCCAGCAGTTCGCTCAGAGGCCCGGGGGACGGGGCCAACGTCCTGACTTTC.